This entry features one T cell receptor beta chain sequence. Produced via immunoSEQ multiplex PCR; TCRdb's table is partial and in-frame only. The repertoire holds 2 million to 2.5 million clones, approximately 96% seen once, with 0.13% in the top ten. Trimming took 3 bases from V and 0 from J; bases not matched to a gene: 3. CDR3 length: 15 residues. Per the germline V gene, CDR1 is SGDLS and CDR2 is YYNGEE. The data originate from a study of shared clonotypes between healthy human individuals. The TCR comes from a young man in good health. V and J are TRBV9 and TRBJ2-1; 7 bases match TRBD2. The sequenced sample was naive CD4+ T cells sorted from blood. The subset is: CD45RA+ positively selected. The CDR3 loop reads CASSGGSPSYNEQFF. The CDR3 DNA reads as TGTGCCAGCAGCGGCGGGAGCCCCTCCTACAATGAGCAGTTCTTC.